Listed below are T cell receptor beta chains from one sample, sequenced in a study of blood T cell repertoires in COVID-19. Some clones are missing from TCRdb's copy, which holds only in-frame ones; the method was immunoSEQ multiplex PCR. Counted here are around 440,000 clones, roughly 88% occurring once; the ten biggest clones make up 10% to 15%. What was sequenced was peripheral blood. The receptors were gathered from a woman between 50 and 59 years old with COVID-19, enrolled during active disease. Both conserved end residues are part of each CDR3. D genes are given only for firm matches. Expanded clones get a size class; other rows say once, few or many, or leave the size out.

CDR3 | DNA | J | size | V | D
CASSESTAGPDTQYF | TGCGCCAGCAGTGAGTCGACGGCGGGCCCAGATACGCAGTATTTT | TRBJ2-3 | - | TRBV10-1 | -
CASGPIPGGYTF | TGTGCCAGCGGTCCTATCCCGGGAGGCTACACCTTC | TRBJ1-2 | - | TRBV3-1/TRBV3-2 | -
CASSSGNQPQHF | TGTGCCAGCAGTTCGGGCAATCAGCCCCAGCATTTT | TRBJ1-5 | few | TRBV28 | -
CASSPSGANEQFF | TGTGCCAGCAGCCCGAGCGGGGCCAATGAGCAGTTCTTC | TRBJ2-1 | once | TRBV4-2 | TRBD2
CASSKDRGRRYEQYF | TGTGCCAGCAGCAAAGACAGGGGGCGTAGGTACGAGCAGTACTTC | TRBJ2-7 | - | TRBV7-8 | TRBD1
CAISGTSGGRMTDTQYF | TGTGCCATCAGTGGGACTAGCGGGGGGCGTATGACAGATACGCAGTATTTT | TRBJ2-3 | - | TRBV10-3 | TRBD2
CAGKRGWDIGELFF | TGTGCCGGGAAAAGGGGCTGGGACATCGGGGAGCTGTTTTTT | TRBJ2-2 | - | TRBV7-9 | -
CASSLRSVGGYTF | TGTGCCAGCAGCTTGAGGTCAGTCGGGGGCTACACCTTC | TRBJ1-2 | - | TRBV5-5 | -
CASSQGETGSTF | TGTGCCAGCAGCCAGGGTGAAACAGGGTCCACCTTC | TRBJ1-2 | - | TRBV3-1/TRBV3-2 | -
CASSLSAGGELFF | TGTGCCAGCAGTTTATCGGCGGGGGGGGAGCTGTTTTTT | TRBJ2-2 | - | TRBV27 | -
CASSESGMGGNQPQHF | TGTGCCAGCAGTGAATCAGGAATGGGAGGGAATCAGCCCCAGCATTTT | TRBJ1-5 | - | TRBV25-1 | -
CASSLQGNTGELFF | TGCGCCAGCAGCCTGCAGGGTAACACCGGGGAGCTGTTTTTT | TRBJ2-2 | - | TRBV5-1 | -
CASSSRLAGSTDTQYF | TGTGCCAGCAGTTCTAGACTAGCGGGTAGCACAGATACGCAGTATTTT | TRBJ2-3 | - | TRBV27 | TRBD2
CSVGWGNQGNGYTF | TGCAGCGTTGGCTGGGGCAATCAGGGGAACGGCTACACCTTC | TRBJ1-2 | - | TRBV29-1 | -
CASSPWTSGGTDTQYF | TGTGCCAGCAGCCCCTGGACTAGCGGGGGGACAGATACGCAGTATTTT | TRBJ2-3 | - | TRBV9 | TRBD2
CASSQAQGADEQYF | TGTGCCAGCAGCCAAGCACAGGGGGCGGACGAGCAGTACTTC | TRBJ2-7 | - | TRBV4-2 | TRBD1
CVLGGPGNYGYTF | TGTGTCCTCGGGGGGCCCGGGAACTATGGCTACACCTTC | TRBJ1-2 | - | TRBV6-5 | -
CATLGAGEYGYTF | TGTGCCACATTAGGCGCGGGCGAGTATGGCTACACCTTC | TRBJ1-2 | - | TRBV24-1 | -
CASSPQENEQFF | TGTGCCAGCAGCCCGCAGGAAAATGAGCAGTTCTTC | TRBJ2-1 | - | TRBV2 | -
CASNLGQGLNQPQHF | TGTGCCAGCAATCTCGGACAGGGTTTAAATCAGCCCCAGCATTTT | TRBJ1-5 | - | TRBV6-5 | TRBD1
CASSLAGGNGYTF | TGTGCCAGCAGTCTGGCGGGAGGAAATGGCTACACCTTC | TRBJ1-2 | - | TRBV27 | -
CASGTGYAYEQYF | TGTGCCAGCGGGACAGGCTACGCCTACGAGCAGTACTTC | TRBJ2-7 | few | TRBV27 | TRBD1
CASSPHHAEENIQYF | TGTGCCAGCAGCCCCCACCACGCAGAAGAAAACATTCAGTACTTC | TRBJ2-4 | - | TRBV9 | -
CATSDLIGYQETQYF | TGTGCCACCAGTGATTTGATCGGGTACCAAGAGACCCAGTACTTC | TRBJ2-5 | - | TRBV24-1 | -
CASSVPSSPDSNQPQHF | TGTGCCAGCAGCGTACCGAGTTCTCCCGATAGCAATCAGCCCCAGCATTTT | TRBJ1-5 | - | TRBV9 | -
CGGGSGNTIYF | TGTGGAGGGGGATCTGGAAACACCATATATTTT | TRBJ1-3 | - | TRBV19 | -
CASSQMGQWVDEQYF | TGTGCCAGCAGCCAAATGGGGCAGTGGGTAGACGAGCAGTACTTC | TRBJ2-7 | - | TRBV3-1/TRBV3-2 | -
CAWSVRGTGQQYF | TGTGCCTGGAGTGTACGGGGGACAGGGCAGCAGTACTTC | TRBJ2-7 | once | TRBV30 | TRBD1
CASSLISAAEAFF | TGTGCCAGCAGCTTGATATCGGCGGCTGAAGCTTTCTTT | TRBJ1-1 | few | TRBV7-2 | -
CASSREVGRGTEAFF | TGTGCCAGTAGTAGGGAGGTCGGGCGAGGGACTGAAGCTTTCTTT | TRBJ1-1 | - | TRBV19 | -
CASSWTRGSEAFF | TGTGCCAGCAGTTGGACAAGGGGGTCTGAAGCTTTCTTT | TRBJ1-1 | - | TRBV27 | -
CASSLGHQTQGEQFF | TGCGCCAGCAGCTTGGGACATCAAACTCAGGGGGAGCAGTTCTTC | TRBJ2-1 | - | TRBV5-1 | -
CASSSRQGQGYTF | TGTGCCAGCAGTTCCCGACAGGGACAAGGCTACACCTTC | TRBJ1-2 | - | TRBV27 | TRBD1